Sequencing of this TCR beta chain was carried out in a study of blood T cells in healthy people across ages. Regarding this clonotype: Its cognate antigen is unknown.

With 4 bases clipped from V and 8 bases from J, the junction kept 7 bases outside the gene matches. This CDR3 is 13 amino acids long. Germline V gene sequence: CDR1 MNHNS, CDR2 SASEGT. Each donor supplied approximately 10 milliliters of peripheral blood. Study-wide results and limits: Any conclusive comparison of naive versus antigen-experienced cells was prevented by using unsorted PBMCs.

Primers used in a second PCR of roughly 7 to 12 cycles were a sample-barcoded 5' primer and a J-beta primer mix. Researchers report that a template-switch adaptor with 12 random nucleotides tagged each cDNA molecule. All samples yielded 2.5 million or more CDR3-containing paired-end reads. TCRdb passed the 5' RACE reads through MiXCR, listing each CDR3 protein once. The sample consists of some 1.5 million distinct CDR3 sequences, 42% of them appearing once. The origin of this receptor is a woman aged 18 to 35 in good health. Material: blood. The rearrangement uses TRBV6-1 and TRBJ1-2, with TRBD1 identical over 7 bases. CDR3 amino acids: CASSGQGFIGYTF. CDR3 DNA sequence: TGTGCCAGCAGTGGACAGGGCTTCATAGGCTACACCTTC.